Following are 2 T cell receptor beta chains from one sample sequenced in a study of response to subunit inactivated influenza vaccine. TCRdb re-derived calls from the RT-PCR reads in MiXCR, one entry per CDR3 protein. The sample consists of 650,000 to 850,000 distinct CDR3 sequences, 14% of them appearing once. The sample in question was PBMCs from blood, obtained 14 days before vaccination. The receptor set was obtained from a man aged 50 or older who received an inactivated influenza vaccine.

This clonotype was seen only a few times. The chain is built from TRBV11-2 and TRBJ2-3, with 8 bases aligning to TRBD2. Germline CDR1 and CDR2: SGHAT and FQNNGV. CDR3 size: 18 residues. Trimming took 1 base from V and 5 from J; bases not matched to a gene: 14. CDR3 protein: CASSLGPKRGGWGDTQYF. DNA for the CDR3: TGTGCCAGCAGCTTAGGTCCCAAACGGGGGGGCTGGGGAGATACGCAGTATTTT.

Only a few counts were recorded for this clonotype. The chain couples TRBV7-2 to TRBJ2-3, with D tentatively TRBD2 (6 bases). Germline lookup yields CDR1 SGHTA and CDR2 FQGNSA. The CDR3 totals 14 residues. The ends were cut back, 5 bases at V and 9 bases at J, with 18 bases in the middle. CDR3 sequence reads: CASSRLVRKWTQYF. In nucleotides, the CDR3 is TGTGCCAGCAGCAGACTAGTCCGCAAGTGGACGCAGTATTTT. The full variable domain, in which reference TRBV7-2 and TRBJ2-3 provide the parts outside the CDR3, is GAGVSQSPSNKVTEKGKDVELRCDPISGHTALYWYRQSLGQGLEFLIYFQGNSAPDKSGLPSDRFSAERTGGSVSTLTIQRTQQEDSAVYLCASSRLVRKWTQYFGPGTRLTVL.